This TCR beta chain originates from a study of CD8+ T cells in alopecia areata. General study points: Higher clonality was seen in lesional scalp than in normal scalp, especially in alopecia totalis/universalis.

Extracted RNA was reverse transcribed into cDNA, the sequencing template. Here immunoSEQ multiplex PCR was the method, and the copy in TCRdb shows in-frame clones only, minus some. The data show roughly 120,000 clones, less than 75% seen once. As to treatment: oral pan-JAK inhibitor, 5-10 mg twice daily. With respect to this clone: The antigen is undetermined.

Looked up from germline, CDR1 is PRHDT and CDR2 is FYEKMQ (reference sequence). Trimming pared 6 bases from V and 4 bases from J, leaving 15 bases between. The CDR3 is made up of 14 amino acids. This clonotype originated in a human donor with alopecia areata. This chain links TRBV13 with TRBJ1-2; the D gene is possibly TRBD1 (6 bases). The source material was CD8+ T cells sorted from blood, sampled at week 24, from a patient treated with tofacitinib. The CDR3 DNA reads as TGTGCCAGCAGTGAGGAAGGGGGGACCTATGGCTACACCTTC. It specifies CASSEEGGTYGYTF.